This T cell receptor beta chain derives from a study of vaccination and CD4 T cells after COVID-19. Study background: Post-vaccine sample collection happened at a median of about 10 weeks after dose two, ranging 14 to 241. Overlapping spike peptides served as the stimulus for the cells. These peptides came from SARS-CoV-2 and from the common cold coronaviruses HCoV-NL63, HCoV-OC43 and HCoV-229E.

Oncomine TCR Beta short-read sequencing was applied to DNA from cultured CD4+ T cells. TCRdb recomputed calls from the PCR reads with MiXCR, one row per CDR3 protein. This sample has about 7,200 distinct CDR3 sequences; 30% to 40% occur once, and the top ten carry over 25%. Broader study findings: Median approximately 90% of reactive clones detected in convalescent patients emerged only post-vaccination.

The V gene end was trimmed by 5 bases and the J gene end by 1 base; junction bases not matched to a gene: 0. Germline CDR1 and CDR2: KGHDR and SFDVKD. The length of the CDR3 is 14 residues. As to treatment: approximately 11-day PBMC culture with coronavirus spike peptide pools or control peptides (ViraFEST assay). CD4+ T cells that came from the unexposed donor were collected before the COVID-19 pandemic (2011-2018). CD4+ T cells were isolated by negative selection after less than twelve days of culture. With respect to this clonotype: The antigen is undetermined.

The chain links TRBV24-1 to TRBJ2-2; 7 nucleotides line up with TRBD1. Sequencing was done on a sample of CD4+ T cells from blood, cultured in vitro. The source is a human donor in good health. The CDR3 sequence is CATSGTGNTGELFF. The CDR3 DNA is TGTGCCACCAGTGGGACAGGGAACACCGGGGAGCTGTTTTTT.